Listed here are 32 T cell receptor beta chains from one sample, sequenced in a study of identical twins. MiXCR was run by TCRdb on the 5' RACE reads, yielding one entry per CDR3 protein. The data hold around 490,000 distinct CDR3 sequences, with around 22% observed a single time. This sample was also put to use in a study of yellow fever vaccine responses in identical twins.

The sequencing sample was made of CD4+ T cells sorted from blood. These receptors originate from a woman under 30 in good health.

This clonotype was seen a few times. V gene TRBV18 combines with J gene TRBJ2-3, with unresolved D. Trimming cost V 6 bases and J 2 bases, with 15 bases left between them. This CDR3 is built from 15 residues. Germline lookup yields CDR1 KGHSH and CDR2 LQKENI. The CDR3 loop reads CASSLTLTSTDTQYF. DNA of the CDR3: TGTGCCAGCTCTCTCACGTTGACCTCCACAGATACGCAGTATTTT.

The sample holds a few counts of this clonotype. Here the CDR3 reads CASGSPLRPGPNEKLFF. The CDR3 bases are TGTGCTAGTGGTTCTCCTCTCCGCCCGGGACCTAATGAAAAACTGTTTTTT. V usage is TRBV12-5 and J usage is TRBJ1-4; tentative D call: TRBD1 (5 bases). V lost 4 bases, J lost 3 bases, and 18 bases lay in between. The CDR3 is 17 residues long. Germline CDR1 LGHNT, CDR2 FRNRAP. Full variable domain (remainder filled in from reference TRBV12-5 and TRBJ1-4): DARVTQTPRHKVTEMGQEVTMRCQPILGHNTVFWYRQTMMQGLELLAYFRNRAPLDDSGMPKDRFSAEMPDATLATLKIQPSEPRDSAVYFCASGSPLRPGPNEKLFFGSGTQLSVL.

The V and J genes are TRBV20-1 and TRBJ2-1, with D perhaps TRBD2 (5 bases). This CDR3 comprises 14 residues. CDR1 DFQATT and CDR2 SNEGSKA come from the germline V gene (reference sequence). V was shortened by 1 base and J by 6 bases, with 13 bases between the two germline ends. The CDR3 sequence: CSARASRYFNEQFF. For the CDR3, the DNA is TGCAGTGCTAGAGCTAGCAGGTATTTCAATGAGCAGTTCTTC.

The rearrangement uses TRBV20-1 and TRBJ2-2; the match to TRBD1 covers 9 bases. CDR3 length: 14 residues. CDR1 is DFQATT, CDR2 SNEGSKA, per germline (reference sequence). The ends lost 5 bases at V and 7 bases at J; junction bases unmatched: 8. The CDR3, as DNA: TGCAGTGCTCGCCGACAGGGGGAAGGCGGGGAGCTGTTTTTT. Translation: CSARRQGEGGELFF.

This clonotype showed up just a few times. The chain has TRBV12-3 or TRBV12-4 and TRBJ1-5; tentative D call: TRBD1 (6 bases). CDR3 length: 16 amino acids. V was shortened by 2 bases and J by 0 bases, with 11 bases between the two germline ends. The CDR3 sequence: CASSLQGSGSNQPQHF. In nucleotides, the CDR3 is TGTGCCAGCAGTTTACAGGGGTCAGGTAGCAATCAGCCCCAGCATTTT.

This chain joins TRBV12-3 or TRBV12-4 and TRBJ1-6; D gene ambiguous. The V and J ends lost 5 bases and 9 bases respectively, with 11 bases between them. The CDR3 consists of 13 residues. The CDR3 sequence: CASSRKGGSPLHF. The DNA for the CDR3 is TGTGCCAGCAGTAGGAAGGGAGGTTCACCCCTCCACTTT.

This clonotype was found a few times. V usage is TRBV29-1 and J usage is TRBJ1-2; 7 positions match TRBD1. Losses at the gene ends were 7 bases for V and 7 bases for J; bases not matched to a gene: 9. Germline V gene data show CDR1 as SQVTM and CDR2 as ANQGSEA. CDR3 length equals 12 residues. CDR3 region: CSGRQGNGGYTF. The CDR3 DNA reads as TGCAGCGGTAGACAGGGTAACGGTGGCTACACCTTC.

This chain connects TRBV2 to TRBJ2-2; weak D call: TRBD1 (6 bases). Germline V gene sequence: CDR1 SNHLY, CDR2 FYNNEI. V was shortened by 6 bases and J by 0 bases, with 11 bases between the two germline ends. The CDR3 loop spans 15 amino acids. In nucleotides, the CDR3 is TGTGCCAGCAGAAACAGGGCCACGAACACCGGGGAGCTGTTTTTT. Translating it yields CASRNRATNTGELFF.

The J gene is TRBJ2-7, the V gene TRBV27, with 11 nucleotides matching TRBD2. The CDR3 is 15 amino acids. Per the germline V gene, CDR1 is MNHEY and CDR2 is SMNVEV (reference sequence). Losses at the gene ends were 5 bases for V and 9 bases for J; bases not matched to a gene: 12. The CDR3 DNA sequence: TGTGCCAGCAGTGTCGGACTAGCGGGCGTATTCGGGCAGTACTTC. Its protein is CASSVGLAGVFGQYF.

This clonotype was picked up a small number of times. The chain links TRBV2 to TRBJ2-3; the D gene could be TRBD1 or TRBD2 (7 bases each). The germline V gene encodes CDR1 SNHLY and CDR2 FYNNEI. The CDR3 contains 18 residues. The V end lost 1 base, the J end lost 4 bases, and 21 bases lay between the germline ends. The CDR3 DNA reads as TGTGCCAGCAGTGAAGAGGGGGCGACTAGCCTCCCCCCAGATACGCAGTATTTT. Translated, it gives CASSEEGATSLPPDTQYF.

The chain uses TRBV28 and TRBJ2-7, with D perhaps matching TRBD2 (6 bases). The CDR3 consists of 15 residues. Trimming took 2 bases from V and 2 from J, leaving 13 bases between them. From germline, CDR1 is MDHEN and CDR2 SYDVKM. CDR3 DNA: TGTGCCAGCAGTTTAGGGACTTCCGGCACCTACGAGCAGTACGTC. Protein: CASSLGTSGTYEQYV.

Only a few counts were recorded for this clonotype. The genes are TRBV11-2 and TRBJ2-1, with 9 nucleotides matching TRBD2. Germline CDR1 SGHAT, CDR2 FQNNGV. V lost 1 base to trimming and J lost 6 bases; unmatched junction nucleotides: 7. The CDR3 has 16 residues. CDR3 amino acids: CASSLVAGVSSNEQFF. For the CDR3, the DNA is TGTGCCAGCAGCTTAGTAGCGGGAGTGTCGTCCAATGAGCAGTTCTTC.

This clonotype was observed a few times. The chain combines TRBV6-5 with TRBJ2-1; possibly TRBD2 for D (5 bases). This CDR3 contains 15 residues. Trimming left V 2 bases short and J 0 bases short, with 8 bases between. The germline CDR1 and CDR2 sequences are MNHEY and SVGAGI. DNA of the CDR3: TGTGCCAGCAGTTACGAAGCGGCCTCCTACAATGAGCAGTTCTTC. It is translated as CASSYEAASYNEQFF.

This clonotype was detected a few times. The chain has TRBV20-1 and TRBJ2-1; perhaps TRBD2 as D (7 bases). Germline lookup yields CDR1 DFQATT and CDR2 SNEGSKA (reference sequence). With 0 bases removed from V and 8 bases from J, the gap between germline ends came to 14 bases. This CDR3 has 14 residues. The CDR3 loop is CSARDARRGHEQFF. DNA of the CDR3: TGCAGTGCTAGAGATGCGCGGCGGGGGCATGAGCAGTTCTTC.

This chain joins TRBV25-1 and TRBJ1-1, with no clear D. This CDR3 comprises 15 residues. Germline loops: CDR1 MGHDK, CDR2 SYGVNS. Trimming pared 0 bases from V and 1 base from J, leaving 9 bases between. CDR3 sequence (DNA): TGTGCCAGCAGTGAATACCTGTCGGGGAACACTGAAGCTTTCTTT. Its translation is CASSEYLSGNTEAFF.

At least ten counts were recorded for this clonotype. This chain uses TRBV5-1 with TRBJ2-1; D gene unclear. The V and J ends lost 1 base and 7 bases respectively, with 15 bases between them. CDR1 is SGHRS, CDR2 YFSETQ, per germline. The CDR3 is made up of 15 amino acids. For the CDR3, the DNA is TGCGCCAGCAGCTTGAAAACGGAGTTTCCTAATGAGCAGTTCTTC. Amino acids: CASSLKTEFPNEQFF.

This chain uses TRBV7-2 with TRBJ2-1; D is perhaps TRBD1 or TRBD2 (5 bases each). The CDR3 is made up of 15 amino acids. Germline-derived CDR1 and CDR2 are SGHTA and FQGNSA. Trimming took 6 bases from V and 4 from J, leaving 16 bases between them. CDR3 nucleotides: TGTGCCAGCAGAAAACCCGGGACCGGATACAATGAGCAGTTCTTC. Translating gives CASRKPGTGYNEQFF.

The gene calls are TRBV28 and TRBJ2-3; possible D gene TRBD1, 5 bases. The germline CDR1 and CDR2 sequences are MDHEN and SYDVKM. With 8 bases removed from V and 6 bases from J, the gap between germline ends came to 15 bases. The CDR3 totals 13 residues. The CDR3 nucleotides read TGTGCCAGCTTGACAGCCCTTCAGGATACGCAGTATTTT. Amino acids: CASLTALQDTQYF.

This clonotype was detected ten times or more. The genes are TRBV2 and TRBJ1-2, with 8 bases aligning to TRBD1. CDR1 is SNHLY and CDR2 is FYNNEI in the germline V gene. V was clipped by 1 base and J by 4 bases; unmatched bases: 2. The length of the CDR3 is 14 residues. The chain's CDR3 is CASSEEDRAYGYTF. The CDR3 DNA is TGTGCCAGCAGTGAAGAGGACAGGGCCTATGGCTACACCTTC.

This clonotype was counted a few times. The chain joins TRBV20-1 to TRBJ2-1; 14 bases agree with TRBD2. The CDR3 extends over 16 amino acids. Trimming took 6 bases from V and 10 from J; bases not matched to a gene: 14. Germline-derived CDR1 and CDR2 are DFQATT and SNEGSKA (reference sequence). In DNA, the CDR3 is TGCAGTGCAAGAACTTTGGGACTAGCGGGAGTAGGAGAGCAGTTCTTC. As protein: CSARTLGLAGVGEQFF.

The sample holds a few counts of this clonotype. J is TRBJ2-7 and V is TRBV28, with 7 bases aligning to TRBD1. With 4 bases clipped from V and 3 bases from J, the junction kept 12 bases outside the gene matches. The CDR3 loop spans 16 amino acids. Germline V gene lookup returns CDR1 MDHEN and CDR2 SYDVKM. The DNA of the CDR3 is TGTGCCAGCAGTTCACCCACGAGGCAGGGGGACTACGAGCAGTACTTC. It specifies CASSSPTRQGDYEQYF. The full variable domain, completed using reference TRBV28 and TRBJ2-7, is DVKVTQSSRYLVKRTGEKVFLECVQDMDHENMFWYRQDPGLGLRLIYFSYDVKMKEKGDIPEGYSVSREKKERFSLILESASTNQTSMYLCASSSPTRQGDYEQYFGPGTRLTVT.

This clonotype was seen a handful of times. The chain employs TRBV7-6 and TRBJ1-1; tentative D call: TRBD1 (6 bases). The CDR3 is 15 amino acids. From germline, CDR1 is SGHVS and CDR2 FNYEAQ. The V gene lost 2 bases and the J gene lost 1 base, with 11 bases spanning the gap. CDR3 DNA: TGTGCCAGCAGCTTATCGGGGGGGCAGAACACTGAAGCTTTCTTT. This gives the protein CASSLSGGQNTEAFF.

This clonotype was observed a few times. This rearrangement joins TRBV12-3 or TRBV12-4 to TRBJ1-4, with 11 bases matching TRBD1. With 5 bases clipped from V and 10 bases from J, the junction kept 6 bases outside the gene matches. The CDR3 is 14 residues long. For the CDR3, the DNA is TGTGCCAGCAGTAGGACAGGGGGCAGAAGAAAACTGTTTTTT. Translation gives CASSRTGGRRKLFF.

The chain uses TRBV12-3 or TRBV12-4 and TRBJ2-1, with 8 bases identical to TRBD2. Trimming cost V 6 bases and J 6 bases; bases outside gene matches: 4. This CDR3 contains 13 residues. CDR3 protein: CASRSGTSNEQFF. The CDR3 coding sequence is TGTGCCAGCAGATCCGGGACTAGCAATGAGCAGTTCTTC.

The CDR3 loop reads CSVRLAGGTDTQYF. The CDR3, as DNA: TGCAGCGTCAGACTAGCGGGAGGCACAGATACGCAGTATTTT. The chain is built from TRBV29-1 and TRBJ2-3, with 12 bases aligning to TRBD2. The CDR3 covers 14 residues. Trimming cost V 6 bases and J 1 base; bases outside gene matches: 2. Germline V gives CDR1 SQVTM, CDR2 ANQGSEA.

This chain joins TRBV7-9 and TRBJ2-3; 10 bases are shared with TRBD2. This CDR3 spans 15 amino acids. V was pared by 5 bases and J by 5 bases, with 7 bases of the junction left unmatched. Germline values: CDR1 SEHNR, CDR2 FQNEAQ (reference sequence). CDR3 in amino acids: CASSLAGLALDTQYF. CDR3 in DNA: TGTGCCAGCAGCCTGGCGGGACTAGCGTTAGATACGCAGTATTTT.

This clonotype was detected ten times or more. This chain uses TRBV24-1 with TRBJ2-1; possibly TRBD1 for D (5 bases). The CDR3 loop spans 13 amino acids. Germline assignment: CDR1 KGHDR and CDR2 SFDVKD. The V gene lost 2 bases and the J gene lost 9 bases, with 10 bases spanning the gap. The CDR3 region is CATSDSGFGEQFF. The CDR3 region has the DNA TGTGCCACCAGTGATTCAGGGTTCGGTGAGCAGTTCTTC.

The rearrangement joins TRBV12-3 or TRBV12-4 to TRBJ2-1; 9 bases line up with TRBD2. The length of the CDR3 is 15 residues. Trimming removed 6 bases from V and 5 bases from J; junction bases left unmatched: 8. This CDR3 reads CASSLSGGTNNEQFF. CDR3 in DNA: TGTGCCAGCAGCCTAAGCGGGGGGACGAACAATGAGCAGTTCTTC.

This chain joins TRBV12-3 or TRBV12-4 and TRBJ1-1; D remains unclear. This CDR3 spans 16 amino acids. V was clipped by 7 bases and J by 2 bases, with 20 bases between them. This CDR3 is CASTLSPFSGNTEAFF. The CDR3 coding sequence is TGTGCCAGCACTCTAAGCCCCTTTTCGGGTAACACTGAAGCTTTCTTT.

This clonotype was found many times. The CDR3 region has the DNA TGTGCCAGCAGCTTAGGGAGCTTTGCTAGCAGGAATGAGCAGTTCTTC. Translation gives CASSLGSFASRNEQFF. The chain has TRBV7-2 and TRBJ2-1; possibly TRBD2 for D (5 bases). Trimming stripped 1 base from V and 7 bases from J, with 17 bases between. The CDR3 length is 16 residues. Per germline, CDR1 SGHTA and CDR2 FQGNSA.

In this sample, this clonotype turned up a few times. The V gene is TRBV24-1, the J gene TRBJ2-2; no firm D call. Between the trimmed V and J ends, which lost 3 bases and 3 bases, there was a span of 7 bases. From germline, CDR1 is KGHDR and CDR2 SFDVKD. The CDR3 totals 14 residues. The CDR3 DNA is TGTGCCACCAGTGATCCGGCCTACACCGGGGAGCTGTTTTTT. It translates to CATSDPAYTGELFF.

CDR3 residues: CASSLLAARELFF. CDR3 coding DNA: TGTGCCAGCAGTTTGTTGGCGGCAAGGGAGCTGTTTTTT. J is TRBJ2-2 and V is TRBV27; no clear D gene. Trimming removed 3 bases at V and 9 bases at J, with 11 bases between. Germline V gene data show CDR1 as MNHEY and CDR2 as SMNVEV (reference sequence). This CDR3 spans 13 amino acids.